This T cell receptor (beta chain) stems from a study of T cells in Graves' hyperthyroidism and ophthalmopathy. Disease duration was under 3 months in the ophthalmopathy patients, who also had a Clinical Activity Score of at least 3 and a NOSPECS grade of at least 4. Study results and limitations: The model's output predicted ophthalmopathy at a median of about 5.9 months prior to onset. Among clonotypes expanded in thyroid above 0.001, most were also found in blood.

RNA transcripts served as the template for amplifying TCR beta CDR3 regions. During a first-round RT-PCR of the TCR CDR3, the HTBI primer set was used. Via MiXCR, TCRdb re-called the multiplex PCR reads, giving one row per CDR3 protein. The data show a few hundred thousand distinct CDR3 sequences, approximately 16% seen once. The CDR3 has 15 residues. J gave up 6 bases and V 1 base, and 4 bases lay outside the gene matches. CDR1 is SNHLY, CDR2 FYNNEI, per germline. Note on this clonotype: What it binds is unknown. A much larger clone differs from this one at a single base, so this may be a read error.

J is TRBJ2-1 and V is TRBV2; 9 bases map to TRBD2. The TCR comes from a woman aged 40 to 55 with Graves' ophthalmopathy. Sequenced sample: blood. CDR3: CASSEEGLAGNEQFF. In nucleotides, the CDR3 is TGTGCCAGCAGTGAAGAGGGACTAGCAGGCAATGAGCAGTTCTTC. The full variable domain, rest sourced from reference TRBV2 and TRBJ2-1, is EPEVTQTPSHQVTQMGQEVILRCVPISNHLYFYWYRQILGQKVEFLVSFYNNEISEKSEIFDDQFSVERPDGSNFTLKIRSTKLEDSAMYFCASSEEGLAGNEQFFGPGTRLTVL.